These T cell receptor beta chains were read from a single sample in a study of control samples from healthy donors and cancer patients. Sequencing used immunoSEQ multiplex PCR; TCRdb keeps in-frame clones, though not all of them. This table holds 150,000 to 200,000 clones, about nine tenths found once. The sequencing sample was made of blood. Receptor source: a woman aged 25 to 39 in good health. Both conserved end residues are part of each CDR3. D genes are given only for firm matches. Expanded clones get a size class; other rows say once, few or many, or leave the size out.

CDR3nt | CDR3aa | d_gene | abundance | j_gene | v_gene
TGTGCCAGCAGCTTAACCGGGGACTCCTACAATGAGCAGTTCTTC | CASSLTGDSYNEQFF | NA | NA | TRBJ2-1 | TRBV7-3
TGTGCCAGCTCACCGGGAAAGGAGACTAACTATGGCTACACCTTC | CASSPGKETNYGYTF | NA | NA | TRBJ1-2 | TRBV18
TGTGCCAGTAGTCGGGACTACGGAGAGACCCAGTACTTC | CASSRDYGETQYF | TRBD2 | NA | TRBJ2-5 | TRBV19
TGTGCCAGCAGGCTAGCGGGAGAAAATGAGCAGTTCTTC | CASRLAGENEQFF | TRBD2 | NA | TRBJ2-1 | TRBV27
TGCAGGACAGGGGCCACTGAAGCTTTCTTT | CRTGATEAFF | TRBD1 | NA | TRBJ1-1 | TRBV20-1
TGTGCCAGCAGCTCACAGGTAACAACTGAAGCTTTCTTT | CASSSQVTTEAFF | NA | NA | TRBJ1-1 | TRBV11-2
TGTGCCAGCAGATCTTCCGGGACAGGGGTTTCACCCCTCCACTTT | CASRSSGTGVSPLHF | TRBD1 | NA | TRBJ1-6 | TRBV7-9
TGTGCCAGCAGTCGACTAGCGGGGTACAATGAGCAGTTCTTC | CASSRLAGYNEQFF | TRBD2 | NA | TRBJ2-1 | TRBV3-1/TRBV3-2
TGTGCCAGCAGCTTATCTACTAACTATGGCTACACCTTC | CASSLSTNYGYTF | NA | NA | TRBJ1-2 | TRBV11-2
TGTGCCAGCAGCTTAGGGGGTTCGTGCACCTTC | CASSLGGSCTF | NA | NA | TRBJ1-2 | TRBV7-8
TGTGCCAGCAGCCTAACAGGGCCAGATACGCAGTATTTT | CASSLTGPDTQYF | NA | once | TRBJ2-3 | TRBV6-5
TGTGCCAGCAGTGCTGGCGGTACGAACACCGGGGAGCTGTTTTTT | CASSAGGTNTGELFF | NA | NA | TRBJ2-2 | TRBV6-4
TGTGCCAGTAGTCCAGGGGGCTATGGCTACACCTTC | CASSPGGYGYTF | TRBD1 | NA | TRBJ1-2 | TRBV19
TGTGCCAGCAGTTTAGCCACAGGGGCGAACACTGAAGCTTTCTTT | CASSLATGANTEAFF | TRBD1 | NA | TRBJ1-1 | TRBV27
TGTGCCAGCTCACCAGGGGGCCCTAATGAAAAACTGTTTTTT | CASSPGGPNEKLFF | NA | NA | TRBJ1-4 | TRBV18
TGCGCCAGCAGCAGGATCTCTGGAAACACCATATATTTT | CASSRISGNTIYF | NA | NA | TRBJ1-3 | TRBV5-1
TGTGCCAGCAGCCAAGCGACAGCAATCACTGAAGCTTTCTTT | CASSQATAITEAFF | NA | NA | TRBJ1-1 | TRBV3-1/TRBV3-2
TGTGCCAGCAGTTTATGGGGCACAGATACGCAGTATTTT | CASSLWGTDTQYF | NA | NA | TRBJ2-3 | TRBV27
TGTGCCAGCAGTTTTAATATGAACACTGAAGCTTTCTTT | CASSFNMNTEAFF | NA | NA | TRBJ1-1 | TRBV12-3/TRBV12-4
TGTGCCAGCAGCGTATCCGGGACACCGGCAACTAATGAAAAACTGTTTTTT | CASSVSGTPATNEKLFF | NA | NA | TRBJ1-4 | TRBV9
TGTGCCAGCAGCTTAGCCCCCCCCGGGACAGGGGTGCCCTACGAGCAGTACTTC | CASSLAPPGTGVPYEQYF | TRBD1 | NA | TRBJ2-7 | TRBV7-6
TGTGCCAGCAGACGGACAGGGGCAAACACCATATATTTT | CASRRTGANTIYF | TRBD1 | NA | TRBJ1-3 | TRBV12-3/TRBV12-4
TGTGCCAGCAGTGAACGGACAGGGGGCTACGAGCAGTACTTC | CASSERTGGYEQYF | TRBD1 | once | TRBJ2-7 | TRBV6-1
TGTGCCAGCAGCTTAGACAGGGAAGAGACCCAGTACTTC | CASSLDREETQYF | NA | NA | TRBJ2-5 | TRBV7-2
TGTGCCACCAGCAGGATCACAGCAGGTCCCAATCAGCCCCAGCATTTT | CATSRITAGPNQPQHF | NA | NA | TRBJ1-5 | TRBV15
TGTGCCAGCAGCAATAGCGGGGGGGCTTCTTTACGCAATGAGCAGTTCTTC | CASSNSGGASLRNEQFF | TRBD2 | NA | TRBJ2-1 | TRBV3-1/TRBV3-2
TGTGCCAGCAGTGAATGGGCGGGTAGCAATCAGCCCCAGCATTTT | CASSEWAGSNQPQHF | NA | NA | TRBJ1-5 | TRBV6-1
TGTGCCAGCACCGGCCTCTCTGGAAACACCATATATTTT | CASTGLSGNTIYF | NA | NA | TRBJ1-3 | TRBV28
TGTGCCAGCAGCCGGGAGATGGGGGGCTCTGGAAACACCATATATTTT | CASSREMGGSGNTIYF | NA | NA | TRBJ1-3 | TRBV4-2
TGTGCCAGCGGCCCTTTGGCGTTGAACACTGAAGCTTTCTTT | CASGPLALNTEAFF | NA | NA | TRBJ1-1 | TRBV6-5
TGTGCCAGCAGCTTAGGGGGGCGGACAGATACGCAGTATTTT | CASSLGGRTDTQYF | NA | NA | TRBJ2-3 | TRBV7-9
TGTGCCAGCAGTTTAACTAGCGGGGGCCAAGAGACCCAGTACTTC | CASSLTSGGQETQYF | TRBD2 | NA | TRBJ2-5 | TRBV28
TGTGCCAGCAGCCAGGACAGGAGTTACTATGGCTACACCTTC | CASSQDRSYYGYTF | TRBD1 | NA | TRBJ1-2 | TRBV5-6
TGCGCCAGCAGCTTAGCGGGGCGCACAGATACGCAGTATTTT | CASSLAGRTDTQYF | TRBD2 | NA | TRBJ2-3 | TRBV5-1
TGTGCCAGAAGCTTAGGGGGGTGTAGCAATCAGCTCCAGCATTTT | CARSLGGCSNQLQHF | NA | NA | TRBJ1-5 | TRBV7-5
TGCGCCAGCAGTGTGGGGGTCAATGAGCAGTTCTTC | CASSVGVNEQFF | NA | NA | TRBJ2-1 | TRBV10-2
TGTGCCAGCAGTGAAGCGGAACAGTATGGCTACACCTTC | CASSEAEQYGYTF | NA | NA | TRBJ1-2 | TRBV6-1
TGTGCCATCAGTGAGTCGGGACAGGGACGAACCTACGAGCAGTACTTC | CAISESGQGRTYEQYF | TRBD1 | NA | TRBJ2-7 | TRBV10-3
TGTGCCAGCAGTCCGGACGGCTCCTACGAGCAGTACTTC | CASSPDGSYEQYF | NA | NA | TRBJ2-7 | TRBV25-1
TGTGCCAGCAGCCTCGGGACAGTTAAGAATTCACCCCTCCACTTT | CASSLGTVKNSPLHF | TRBD1 | NA | TRBJ1-6 | TRBV13
TGTGCCAGCAGTGAATATTACAATGAGCAGTTCTTC | CASSEYYNEQFF | NA | NA | TRBJ2-1 | TRBV6-1
TGCGCCAGCAGCTCGACAGGGGCGCGGACTGAAGCTTTCTTT | CASSSTGARTEAFF | TRBD1 | NA | TRBJ1-1 | TRBV5-1
TGTGCCAGCAGTTACTCCGGGGGAAGCTCCTACGAGCAGTACTTC | CASSYSGGSSYEQYF | NA | few | TRBJ2-7 | TRBV6-2/TRBV6-3
TGTGCCAGCAGTTTAGGTAATAGCAATCAGCCCCAGCATTTT | CASSLGNSNQPQHF | NA | NA | TRBJ1-5 | TRBV28
TGTGCCAGTAGTTCGGGGTACGAGCAGTACTTC | CASSSGYEQYF | NA | NA | TRBJ2-7 | TRBV19
TGTGCCAGCAGCCTTCCTAGCACAGATACGCAGTATTTT | CASSLPSTDTQYF | NA | NA | TRBJ2-3 | TRBV4-2
TGCAGCGTTGAAGATGTCCTGAACCCTTACGAGCAGTACTTC | CSVEDVLNPYEQYF | NA | NA | TRBJ2-7 | TRBV29-1
TGTGCCAGCAGTTACGGGGCGAACACCGGGGAGCTGTTTTTT | CASSYGANTGELFF | NA | NA | TRBJ2-2 | TRBV6-6
TGTGCCAGTAGCGGGGGGGCCATTAACAATGAGCAGTTCTTC | CASSGGAINNEQFF | TRBD2 | NA | TRBJ2-1 | TRBV19
TGTGCCAGCAGCTTAGGGAGCGGGATGAACACTGAAGCTTTCTTT | CASSLGSGMNTEAFF | NA | NA | TRBJ1-1 | TRBV7-6
TGTGCCAGCAGTTCGGGGGGACAGGCTTTCTTT | CASSSGGQAFF | TRBD1 | NA | TRBJ1-1 | TRBV27
TGTGCCAGCAGAATGGGACTAGCGGACAATGAGCAGTTCTTC | CASRMGLADNEQFF | TRBD2 | NA | TRBJ2-1 | TRBV6-6
TGTGCCAGCAGTTTATCGGGGCCGAATTCACCCCTCCACTTT | CASSLSGPNSPLHF | NA | NA | TRBJ1-6 | TRBV27
TGTGCCAGTAGTATTATAGGAGAGGACACCGGGGAGCTGTTTTTT | CASSIIGEDTGELFF | NA | few | TRBJ2-2 | TRBV19
TGTGCCAGCAGCTTAGGGGAGTTTCGTGAGCAGTTCTTC | CASSLGEFREQFF | NA | NA | TRBJ2-1 | TRBV7-2
TGTGCCAGCAGTTATGGCAGGGACGGTCAGCCCCAGCATTTT | CASSYGRDGQPQHF | NA | NA | TRBJ1-5 | TRBV6-6